The clone carrying this T cell receptor beta chain came up many times. Its antigen is not identified. Authors of the study amplified TCR beta CDR3 regions from RNA transcripts. The HTBI primer set served for first-round RT-PCR of the TCR CDR3. TCRdb redid the calling of the multiplex PCR reads with MiXCR, one entry per CDR3 protein. The sample contains around 620,000 distinct CDR3 sequences, 16% of which appear only once. In making diagnoses, clinical symptoms, serum thyroxine and TRAb, thyroid ultrasound and orbital computed tomography were all used. An approximately 10 ml volume of fresh peripheral blood provided the PBMCs. This sample was taken from a study of T cells in Graves' hyperthyroidism and ophthalmopathy. Whole-study findings and limits: Ophthalmopathy prediction by the model preceded onset by a median about 6 months.

The V and J ends lost 4 bases and 3 bases respectively, with 5 bases between them. In germline, CDR1 is KGHSH, CDR2 LQKENI. The CDR3 covers 12 residues. The V and J genes are TRBV18 and TRBJ2-3; unclear D gene. The TCR sequence derives from a woman between 25 and 40 years old with Graves' hyperthyroidism. Specimen: blood. In DNA form, the CDR3 reads TGTGCCAGCTCACAAGAAACAGATACGCAGTATTTT. It encodes CASSQETDTQYF.